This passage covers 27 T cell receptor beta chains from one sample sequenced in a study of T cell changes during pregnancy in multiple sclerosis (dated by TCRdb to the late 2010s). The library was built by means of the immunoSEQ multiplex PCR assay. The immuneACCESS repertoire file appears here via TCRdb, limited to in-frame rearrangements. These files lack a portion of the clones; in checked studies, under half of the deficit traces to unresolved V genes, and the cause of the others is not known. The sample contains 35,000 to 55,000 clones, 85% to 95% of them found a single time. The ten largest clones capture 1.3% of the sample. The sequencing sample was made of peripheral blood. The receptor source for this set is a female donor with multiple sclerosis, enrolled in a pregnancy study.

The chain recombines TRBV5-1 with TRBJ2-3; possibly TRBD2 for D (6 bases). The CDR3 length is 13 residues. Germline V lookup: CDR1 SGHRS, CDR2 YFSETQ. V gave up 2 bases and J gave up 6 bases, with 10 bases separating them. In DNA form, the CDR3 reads TGCGCCAGCAGCTTTTCTAGCGTGGATACGCAGTATTTT. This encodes CASSFSSVDTQYF.

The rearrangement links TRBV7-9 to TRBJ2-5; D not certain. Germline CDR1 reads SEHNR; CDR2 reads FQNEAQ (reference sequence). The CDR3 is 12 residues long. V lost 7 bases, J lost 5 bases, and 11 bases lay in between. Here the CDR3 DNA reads TGTGCCAGCAAAGATTACGCGGAGACCCAGTACTTC. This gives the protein CASKDYAETQYF.

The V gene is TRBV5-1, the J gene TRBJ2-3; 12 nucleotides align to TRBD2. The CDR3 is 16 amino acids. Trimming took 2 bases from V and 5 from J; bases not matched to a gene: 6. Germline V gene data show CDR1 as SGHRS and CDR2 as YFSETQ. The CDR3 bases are TGCGCCAGCAGCTTCGTCTCGGGACTAGCGGGAGATACGCAGTATTTT. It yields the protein CASSFVSGLAGDTQYF.

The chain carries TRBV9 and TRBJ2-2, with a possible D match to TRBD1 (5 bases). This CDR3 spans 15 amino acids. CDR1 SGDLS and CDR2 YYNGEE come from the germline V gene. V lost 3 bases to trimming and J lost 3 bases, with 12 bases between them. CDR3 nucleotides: TGTGCCAGCAGCGGCAGGGTAGTGGACACCGGGGAGCTGTTTTTT. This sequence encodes CASSGRVVDTGELFF. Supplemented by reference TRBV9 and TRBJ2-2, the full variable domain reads DSGVTQTPKHLITATGQRVTLRCSPRSGDLSVYWYQQSLDQGLQFLIQYYNGEERAKGNILERFSAQQFPDLHSELNLSSLELGDSALYFCASSGRVVDTGELFFGEGSRLTVL.

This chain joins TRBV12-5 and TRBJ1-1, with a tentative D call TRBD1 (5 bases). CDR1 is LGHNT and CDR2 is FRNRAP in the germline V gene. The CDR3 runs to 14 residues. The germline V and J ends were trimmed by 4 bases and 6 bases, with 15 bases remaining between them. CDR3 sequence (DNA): TGTGCTAGTGGTTCCCCAGGGTTGGTGGCTGAAGCTTTCTTT. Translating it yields CASGSPGLVAEAFF.

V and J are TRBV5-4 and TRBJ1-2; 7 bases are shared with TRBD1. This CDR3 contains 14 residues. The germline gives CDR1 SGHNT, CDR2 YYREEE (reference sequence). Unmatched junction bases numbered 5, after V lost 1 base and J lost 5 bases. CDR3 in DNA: TGTGCCAGCAGCTTGTTGACAGGGCAATATGGCTACACCTTC. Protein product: CASSLLTGQYGYTF.

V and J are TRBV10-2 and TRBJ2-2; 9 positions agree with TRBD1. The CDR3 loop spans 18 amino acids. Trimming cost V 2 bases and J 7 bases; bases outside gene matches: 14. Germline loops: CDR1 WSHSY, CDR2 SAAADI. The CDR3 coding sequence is TGCGCCAGCAGTGAGCCAGACGACAGGGGGGCGGGTATCGGGGAGCTGTTTTTT. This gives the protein CASSEPDDRGAGIGELFF.

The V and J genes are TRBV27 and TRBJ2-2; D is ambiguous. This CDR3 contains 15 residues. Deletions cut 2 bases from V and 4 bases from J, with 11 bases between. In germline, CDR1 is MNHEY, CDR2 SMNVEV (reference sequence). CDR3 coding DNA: TGTGCCAGCAGTTTAGGGCCGACTCGCACCGGGGAGCTGTTTTTT. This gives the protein CASSLGPTRTGELFF.

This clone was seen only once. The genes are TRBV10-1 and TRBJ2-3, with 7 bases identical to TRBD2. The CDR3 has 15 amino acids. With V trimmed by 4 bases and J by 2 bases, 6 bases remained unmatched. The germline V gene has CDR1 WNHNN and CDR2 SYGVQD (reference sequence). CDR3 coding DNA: TGCGCCAGCAGTGGGACTAGGCTTAACACAGATACGCAGTATTTT. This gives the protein CASSGTRLNTDTQYF.

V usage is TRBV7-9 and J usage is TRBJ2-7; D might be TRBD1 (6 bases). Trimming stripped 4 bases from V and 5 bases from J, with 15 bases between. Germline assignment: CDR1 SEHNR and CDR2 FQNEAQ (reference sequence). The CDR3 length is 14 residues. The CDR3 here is CASSSPNQGHEQYF. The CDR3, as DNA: TGTGCCAGCAGCTCACCTAACCAGGGGCACGAGCAGTACTTC. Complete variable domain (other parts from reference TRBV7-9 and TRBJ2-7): DTGVSQNPRHKITKRGQNVTFRCDPISEHNRLYWYRQTLGQGPEFLTYFQNEAQLEKSRLLSDRFSAERPKGSFSTLEIQRTEQGDSAMYLCASSSPNQGHEQYFGPGTRLTVT.

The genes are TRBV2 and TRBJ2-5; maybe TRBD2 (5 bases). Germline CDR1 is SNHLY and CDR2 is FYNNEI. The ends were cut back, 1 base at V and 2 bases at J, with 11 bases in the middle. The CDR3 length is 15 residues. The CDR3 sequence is CASSEGGLGQETQYF. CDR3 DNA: TGTGCCAGCAGTGAAGGAGGGCTGGGACAAGAGACCCAGTACTTC.

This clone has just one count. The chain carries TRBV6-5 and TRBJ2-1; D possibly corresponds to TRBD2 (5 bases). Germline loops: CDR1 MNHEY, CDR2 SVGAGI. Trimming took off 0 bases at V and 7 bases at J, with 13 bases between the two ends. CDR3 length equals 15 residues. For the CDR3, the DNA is TGTGCCAGCAGTTACTCTTGGAGATCGGGAAATGAGCAGTTCTTC. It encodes CASSYSWRSGNEQFF.

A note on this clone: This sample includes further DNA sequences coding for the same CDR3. The CDR3 reads CASSPTGYYEQYF. CDR3 nucleotide sequence: TGTGCCAGCAGCCCGACAGGTTACTACGAGCAGTACTTC. This rearrangement joins TRBV27 to TRBJ2-7; tentatively, D is TRBD1 (6 bases). The CDR3 is 13 amino acids. Germline CDR1 MNHEY, CDR2 SMNVEV (reference sequence). The ends were cut back, 6 bases at V and 3 bases at J, with 12 bases in the middle.

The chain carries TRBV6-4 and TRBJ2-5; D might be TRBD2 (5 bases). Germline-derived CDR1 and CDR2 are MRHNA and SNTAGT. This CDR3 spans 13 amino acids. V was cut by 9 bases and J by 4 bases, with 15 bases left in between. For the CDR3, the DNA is TGTGCCAGTAGTCGGGGATCCGGAGAGACCCAGTACTTC. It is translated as CASSRGSGETQYF.

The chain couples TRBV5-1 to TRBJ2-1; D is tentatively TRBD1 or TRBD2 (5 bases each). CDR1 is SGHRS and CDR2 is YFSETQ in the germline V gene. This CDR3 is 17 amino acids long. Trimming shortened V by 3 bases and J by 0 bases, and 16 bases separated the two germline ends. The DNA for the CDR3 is TGCGCCAGCAGCTCAACCTTGGGGACGAGCTCCTACAATGAGCAGTTCTTC. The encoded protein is CASSSTLGTSSYNEQFF.

CDR3 amino acids: CASSLPGYVSEAFF. CDR3 bases: TGTGCCAGCAGCTTACCAGGGTACGTTTCTGAAGCTTTCTTT. The rearrangement uses TRBV7-9 and TRBJ1-1, with a possible D match to TRBD1 (5 bases). Germline V lookup: CDR1 SEHNR, CDR2 FQNEAQ (reference sequence). The CDR3 is made up of 14 amino acids. V was clipped by 2 bases and J by 6 bases, with 13 bases between them.

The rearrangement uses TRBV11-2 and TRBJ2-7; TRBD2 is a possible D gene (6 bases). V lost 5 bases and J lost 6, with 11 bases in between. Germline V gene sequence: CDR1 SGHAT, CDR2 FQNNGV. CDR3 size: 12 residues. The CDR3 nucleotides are TGTGCCAGCAGCCCTCAGGGACTCGAGCAGTACTTC. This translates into CASSPQGLEQYF.

The CDR3 is CASSPWGWPGYEQYF. The CDR3 DNA sequence: TGTGCCAGCAGCCCCTGGGGGTGGCCAGGGTACGAGCAGTACTTC. The V gene is TRBV11-2, the J gene TRBJ2-7; either TRBD1 or TRBD2 may supply D (5 bases each). The V end was cut by 5 bases, the J end by 4 bases, with 18 bases between. The CDR3 is 15 residues long. Germline V gene sequence: CDR1 SGHAT, CDR2 FQNNGV.

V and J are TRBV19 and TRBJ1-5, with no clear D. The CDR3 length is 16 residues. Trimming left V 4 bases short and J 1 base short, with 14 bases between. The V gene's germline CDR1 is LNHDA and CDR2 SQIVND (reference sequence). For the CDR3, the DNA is TGTGCCAGTAGTAGTCTCGCGGACGGAAGCAATCAGCCCCAGCATTTT. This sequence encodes CASSSLADGSNQPQHF.

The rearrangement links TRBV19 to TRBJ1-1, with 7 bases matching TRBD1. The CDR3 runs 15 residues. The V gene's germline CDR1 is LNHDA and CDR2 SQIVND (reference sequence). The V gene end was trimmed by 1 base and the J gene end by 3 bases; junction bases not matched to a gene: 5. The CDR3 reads CASSIAPTGHTEAFF. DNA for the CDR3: TGTGCCAGTAGTATAGCTCCGACAGGGCACACTGAAGCTTTCTTT.

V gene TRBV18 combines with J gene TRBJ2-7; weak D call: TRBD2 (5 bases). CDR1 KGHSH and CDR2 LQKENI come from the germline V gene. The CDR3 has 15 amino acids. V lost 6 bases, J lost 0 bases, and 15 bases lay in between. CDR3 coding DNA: TGTGCCAGCTCGCGAGACGGGGTGAGCTCCTACGAGCAGTACTTC. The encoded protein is CASSRDGVSSYEQYF.

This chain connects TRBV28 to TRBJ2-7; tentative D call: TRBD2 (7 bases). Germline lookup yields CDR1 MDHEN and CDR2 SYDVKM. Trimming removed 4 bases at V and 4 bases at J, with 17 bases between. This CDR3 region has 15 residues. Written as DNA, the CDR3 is TGTGCCAGCAGTTCTGCACAGGCGGGGGCATACGAGCAGTACTTC. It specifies CASSSAQAGAYEQYF.

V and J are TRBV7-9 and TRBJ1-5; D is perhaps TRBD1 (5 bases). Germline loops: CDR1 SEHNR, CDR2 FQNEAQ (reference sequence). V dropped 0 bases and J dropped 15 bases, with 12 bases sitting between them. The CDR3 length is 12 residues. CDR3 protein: CASSLARGIRHF. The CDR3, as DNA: TGTGCCAGCAGCTTAGCGCGGGGGATCAGGCATTTT.

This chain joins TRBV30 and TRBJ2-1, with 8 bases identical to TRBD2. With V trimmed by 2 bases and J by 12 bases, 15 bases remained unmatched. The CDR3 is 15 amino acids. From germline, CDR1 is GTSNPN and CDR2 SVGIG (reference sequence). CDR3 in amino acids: CAWSPERVRGGRQFF. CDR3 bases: TGTGCCTGGAGTCCTGAGCGGGTACGGGGGGGGAGGCAGTTCTTC. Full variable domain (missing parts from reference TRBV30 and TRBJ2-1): SQTIHQWPATLVQPVGSPLSLECTVEGTSNPNLYWYRQAAGRGLQLLFYSVGIGQISSEVPQNLSASRPQDRQFILSSKKLLLSDSGFYLCAWSPERVRGGRQFFGPGTRLTVL.

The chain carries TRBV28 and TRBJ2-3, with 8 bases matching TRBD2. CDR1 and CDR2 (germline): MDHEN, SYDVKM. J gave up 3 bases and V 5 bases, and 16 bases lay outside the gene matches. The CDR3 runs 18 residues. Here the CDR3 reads CASSLSREGLGFTDTQYF. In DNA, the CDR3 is TGTGCCAGCAGTCTAAGTCGGGAGGGACTAGGGTTTACAGATACGCAGTATTTT. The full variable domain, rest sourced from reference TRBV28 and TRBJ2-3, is DVKVTQSSRYLVKRTGEKVFLECVQDMDHENMFWYRQDPGLGLRLIYFSYDVKMKEKGDIPEGYSVSREKKERFSLILESASTNQTSMYLCASSLSREGLGFTDTQYFGPGTRLTVL.

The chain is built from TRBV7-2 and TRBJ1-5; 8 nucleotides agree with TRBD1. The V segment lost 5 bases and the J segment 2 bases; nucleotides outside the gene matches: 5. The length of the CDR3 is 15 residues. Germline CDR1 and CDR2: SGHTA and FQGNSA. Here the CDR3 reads CASSLMGQGNQPQHF. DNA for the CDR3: TGTGCCAGCAGCCTGATGGGACAGGGCAATCAGCCCCAGCATTTT.

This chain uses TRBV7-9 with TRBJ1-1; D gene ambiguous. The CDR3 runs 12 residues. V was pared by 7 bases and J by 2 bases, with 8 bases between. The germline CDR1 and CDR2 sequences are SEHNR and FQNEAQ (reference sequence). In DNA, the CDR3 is TGTGCCAGCACCGGCGCCAACACTGAAGCTTTCTTT. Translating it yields CASTGANTEAFF.